This T cell receptor (beta chain) was retrieved from a study of T cells in Graves' hyperthyroidism and ophthalmopathy. Notes on the study in general: Clonotypes that were expanded in thyroid above 0.001 mostly appeared in blood too.

Trimming took off 5 bases at V and 11 bases at J, with 18 bases between the two ends. The CDR3 consists of 13 residues. In its sample, this clonotype was seen many times. Its antigen is unidentified. A lack of ophthalmopathy progression within 18 months defined stable Graves' hyperthyroidism. Extraction of PBMCs used roughly 9.3 ml of fresh peripheral blood. TCR beta CDR3 regions were amplified from RNA transcripts. First-round RT-PCR of the TCR CDR3 relied on the HTBI primer set. From the multiplex PCR reads, TCRdb called clonotypes with MiXCR, one entry per CDR3 protein. The data contain about 680,000 distinct CDR3 sequences, roughly a third of them singletons.

This chain links TRBV12-3 or TRBV12-4 with TRBJ1-1; D is possibly TRBD1 (5 bases). This clonotype was obtained from a woman aged 40 to 50 with Graves' hyperthyroidism. The specimen sequenced was blood. Here the CDR3 reads CASSATGTLRAFF. The DNA for the CDR3 is TGTGCCAGCAGTGCAACTGGGACCCTACGTGCTTTCTTT.